The 25 T cell receptor beta chains reported below all come from one sample, sequenced in a study of STAT3 mutations in large granular lymphocyte leukemia. Which antigens these TCRs recognize remains unknown. Repertoires were generated with immunoSEQ multiplex PCR, while TCRdb's copy carries only in-frame clones and drops some. The data show about 9,200 clones, around 57% seen once. Study observations and caveats: At least one immunodominant TCR beta clonotype appeared in every T-cell large granular lymphocyte leukemia patient.

Sequences were obtained from peripheral blood mononuclear cells. The receptors stem from a boy between 10 and 17 years old with T-cell large granular lymphocyte leukemia. Some clones in this sample may be carry-over from other donors' samples.

The rearrangement uses TRBV11-1 and TRBJ2-3, with 7 bases matching TRBD1. After removal of 5 bases from V and 2 bases from J, the junction contained 7 bases not matched to a gene. From germline, CDR1 is SGHAT and CDR2 FQDESV (reference sequence). The CDR3 contains 15 residues. CDR3 in amino acids: CASSAHRGHTDTQYF. The CDR3 bases are TGTGCCAGCAGCGCCCACAGGGGTCACACAGATACGCAGTATTTT. The full variable domain, completed using reference TRBV11-1 and TRBJ2-3, is EAEVAQSPRYKITEKSQAVAFWCDPISGHATLYWYRQILGQGPELLVQFQDESVVDDSQLPKDRFSAERLKGVDSTLKIQPAELGDSAMYLCASSAHRGHTDTQYFGPGTRLTVL.

The genes are TRBV27 and TRBJ2-3; 10 bases agree with TRBD2. V lost 5 bases to trimming and J lost 8 bases; unmatched junction nucleotides: 10. The germline CDR1 and CDR2 sequences are MNHEY and SMNVEV (reference sequence). This CDR3 has 15 residues. The CDR3 DNA sequence: TGTGCCAGCAGTGTAGGACTAGCGGTGGGGGGTACGCAGTATTTT. Amino acid sequence: CASSVGLAVGGTQYF.

The chain recombines TRBV5-6 with TRBJ2-5; TRBD2 is a possible D gene (6 bases). The CDR3 length is 13 residues. CDR1 is SGHDT and CDR2 is YYEEEE in the germline V gene. V dropped 0 bases and J dropped 7 bases, with 10 bases sitting between them. The CDR3 DNA reads as TGTGCCAGCAGCTTGGAGTTTAGCGGGACCCAGTACTTC. Translation: CASSLEFSGTQYF.

This clone showed up just a few times. The chain uses TRBV30 and TRBJ1-1; 8 bases agree with TRBD1. The length of the CDR3 is 13 residues. Trimming at V came to 3 bases and at J to 8 bases, leaving 8 bases not matched to a gene. Germline CDR1 GTSNPN, CDR2 SVGIG (reference sequence). As DNA, the CDR3 is TGTGCCTGGAGCCCTACCGGGACAGGAGAAGCTTTCTTT. Protein product: CAWSPTGTGEAFF.

The V and J genes are TRBV7-9 and TRBJ2-7, with D possibly called TRBD1 or TRBD2 (5 bases each). The CDR3 has 14 residues. V lost 5 bases to trimming and J lost 4 bases, with 15 bases between them. Per the germline V gene, CDR1 is SEHNR and CDR2 is FQNEAQ (reference sequence). The CDR3 sequence: CASSQRGAQYEQYF. The CDR3 DNA is TGTGCCAGCAGCCAAAGAGGGGCTCAATACGAGCAGTACTTC.

This clone was picked up one time. The chain is built from TRBV5-4 and TRBJ2-5, with D maybe TRBD2 (7 bases). The CDR3 length is 13 residues. Germline CDR1 is SGHNT and CDR2 is YYREEE (reference sequence). Trimming removed 0 bases from V and 7 bases from J, with 10 bases in between. The CDR3 sequence: CASSLAGEGTQYF. CDR3 nucleotides: TGTGCCAGCAGCTTGGCAGGGGAGGGGACCCAGTACTTC.

This clone was recorded a few times. The chain uses TRBV18 and TRBJ1-6; 9 positions match TRBD1. Germline-derived CDR1 and CDR2 are KGHSH and LQKENI. The CDR3 covers 14 residues. After removal of 4 bases from V and 9 bases from J, the junction contained 4 bases not matched to a gene. The CDR3 reads CASSLGQGFSPLHF. CDR3 coding DNA: TGTGCCAGCTCACTGGGACAGGGCTTTTCACCCCTCCACTTT.

This clone was observed a handful of times. The chain carries TRBV5-1 and TRBJ1-6, with D possibly being TRBD1 (6 bases). CDR3 length: 14 amino acids. Trimming took off 0 bases at V and 11 bases at J, with 12 bases between the two ends. Germline-derived CDR1 and CDR2 are SGHRS and YFSETQ. The CDR3 is CASSLEGQLTPLHF. In DNA, the CDR3 is TGCGCCAGCAGCTTGGAAGGACAGCTGACACCCCTCCACTTT.

V usage is TRBV6-5 and J usage is TRBJ1-1, with D unclear. Germline values: CDR1 MNHEY, CDR2 SVGAGI. V was clipped by 4 bases and J by 4 bases, with 7 bases between them. The length of the CDR3 is 12 residues. CDR3 nucleotide sequence: TGTGCCAGCAGTTTCCCATCCACTGAAGCTTTCTTT. Protein: CASSFPSTEAFF.

The chain is built from TRBV18 and TRBJ1-5, with D unresolved. V was pared by 3 bases and J by 6 bases, with 6 bases between. The CDR3 runs 12 residues. Per the germline V gene, CDR1 is KGHSH and CDR2 is LQKENI. DNA of the CDR3: TGTGCCAGCTCACCCTCGGGTCAGCCCCAGCATTTT. As protein: CASSPSGQPQHF.

The genes are TRBV5-1 and TRBJ2-3; 9 nucleotides agree with TRBD2. Trimming took 8 bases from V and 1 from J; bases not matched to a gene: 8. This CDR3 has 15 amino acids. Germline V lookup: CDR1 SGHRS, CDR2 YFSETQ. The CDR3 coding sequence is TGCGCCAGTTCATCGCGGGGGGGCGGCACAGATACGCAGTATTTT. Encoded protein: CASSSRGGGTDTQYF.

This clone was counted a few times. This sequence joins TRBV15 and TRBJ1-2; no firm D call. From germline, CDR1 is LNHNV and CDR2 YYDKDF (reference sequence). The CDR3 is 14 residues long. The V gene lost 0 bases and the J gene lost 7 bases, with 12 bases spanning the gap. CDR3 protein: CATSRETRLVGYTF. In DNA, the CDR3 is TGTGCCACCAGCAGAGAGACCCGCTTGGTTGGCTACACCTTC.

This clone has a handful of counts. This chain connects TRBV18 to TRBJ2-5; D call uncertain. The V end lost 4 bases, the J end lost 5 bases, and 11 bases lay between the germline ends. The V gene's germline CDR1 is KGHSH and CDR2 LQKENI. The CDR3 extends over 13 amino acids. CDR3 in amino acids: CASSLEAWETQYF. The CDR3, as DNA: TGTGCCAGCTCACTAGAGGCTTGGGAGACCCAGTACTTC.

As regards this clone: A read error may produce the germline difference seen at one junction end. The V gene is TRBV7-7, the J gene TRBJ2-3; a possible D gene is TRBD1 (5 bases). Germline V lookup: CDR1 SSHAT, CDR2 FNYEAQ (reference sequence). The CDR3 spans 13 residues. CDR3: CASSRDSLDTQYF. The CDR3 coding sequence is TGTGCTAGCAGCCGTGACAGCTTAGATACGCAGTATTTT.

The chain links TRBV5-1 to TRBJ2-3, with D possibly being TRBD2 (5 bases). The CDR3 length is 15 residues. The germline V gene has CDR1 SGHRS and CDR2 YFSETQ. Trimming shortened V by 0 bases and J by 2 bases, and 10 bases separated the two germline ends. In nucleotides, the CDR3 is TGCGCCAGCAGCTTGGGGCGGGCAGTCACAGATACGCAGTATTTT. It translates to CASSLGRAVTDTQYF.

The chain links TRBV25-1 to TRBJ2-1, with 10 nucleotides matching TRBD2. Looked up from germline, CDR1 is MGHDK and CDR2 is SYGVNS. Trimming removed 2 bases from V and 8 bases from J; junction bases left unmatched: 9. This CDR3 is built from 16 residues. CDR3 nucleotides: TGTGCCAGCAGTGAAGCCGGGAGCGGGAGGGCCCATGAGCAGTTCTTC. Its protein is CASSEAGSGRAHEQFF. Full variable domain (rest looked up from reference TRBV25-1 and TRBJ2-1): EADIYQTPRYLVIGTGKKITLECSQTMGHDKMYWYQQDPGMELHLIHYSYGVNSTEKGDLSSESTVSRIRTEHFPLTLESARPSHTSQYLCASSEAGSGRAHEQFFGPGTRLTVL.

This clone was seen a handful of times. The J gene is TRBJ1-5, the V gene TRBV6-6; 10 bases are a match to TRBD1. Germline CDR1 reads MNHNY; CDR2 reads SVGAGI (reference sequence). V shed 5 bases and J 6 bases; nucleotides not matched to a gene: 4. This CDR3 region has 14 residues. Here the CDR3 DNA reads TGTGCCAGCAGTGCCGGGACAGGGGTTCAGCCCCAGCATTTT. It encodes CASSAGTGVQPQHF.

The J gene is TRBJ2-2, the V gene TRBV30; perhaps TRBD2 as D (5 bases). Germline V gives CDR1 GTSNPN, CDR2 SVGIG (reference sequence). V lost 6 bases to trimming and J lost 0 bases, with 17 bases between them. The CDR3 spans 16 residues. The DNA for the CDR3 is TGTGCCTGCATGACTGGACTTATATCGAACACCGGGGAGCTGTTTTTT. Translation: CACMTGLISNTGELFF.

This clone was picked up a small number of times. This sequence joins TRBV5-8 and TRBJ2-1, with TRBD2 matching 13 bases. The CDR3 runs 17 residues. The V gene's germline CDR1 is SGHTS and CDR2 YDEGEE. Trimming took 4 bases from V and 2 from J; bases not matched to a gene: 6. In nucleotides, the CDR3 is TGTGCCAGCAGCCAGGGACTAGCGGGGTTGGCCTACAATGAGCAGTTCTTC. Its protein product is CASSQGLAGLAYNEQFF.

The chain carries TRBV1 and TRBJ1-1; the table's D call of TRBD1 was not tested on the DNA. TRBV1 is a listed pseudogene. The CDR3 covers 15 residues. This CDR3 is CTSRDRGLMYSEAFF. The CDR3 region has the DNA TGCACCAGCAGGGACAGGGGGCTAATGTACTCTGAAGCTTTCTTT.

The rearrangement joins TRBV18 to TRBJ2-7; 9 positions agree with TRBD1. Germline loops: CDR1 KGHSH, CDR2 LQKENI. The J segment lost 5 bases and the V segment lost 4 bases, leaving 0 bases of the junction unmatched. The CDR3 runs 12 residues. CDR3 in amino acids: CASSRDRDEQYF. CDR3 nucleotides: TGTGCCAGCTCACGGGACAGGGACGAGCAGTACTTC. Full variable domain (outside the CDR3, taken from reference TRBV18 and TRBJ2-7): NAGVMQNPRHLVRRRGQEARLRCSPMKGHSHVYWYRQLPEEGLKFMVYLQKENIIDESGMPKERFSAEFPKEGPSILRIQQVVRGDSAAYFCASSRDRDEQYFGPGTRLTVT.

In its sample, this clone was seen once. This chain uses TRBV5-1 with TRBJ2-3; TRBD2 agrees at 9 bases. The junction had 3 bases not matched to a gene; V was cut back by 1 base and J by 0 bases. CDR3 length equals 16 residues. Germline V lookup: CDR1 SGHRS, CDR2 YFSETQ. The CDR3 DNA sequence: TGCGCCAGCAGCTTGAGTGCGGGGGGGAGCACAGATACGCAGTATTTT. This encodes CASSLSAGGSTDTQYF.

The V call is TRBV6-4, the J call TRBJ2-1; 7 nucleotides line up with TRBD1. This CDR3 region has 16 residues. Germline trimming cut 0 bases from V and 6 bases from J; bases unmatched to any gene: 8. The V gene's germline CDR1 is MRHNA and CDR2 SNTAGT. CDR3 coding DNA: TGTGCCAGCAGTGACTCGAGTTCGGGACAGTCCAATGAGCAGTTCTTC. Translated: CASSDSSSGQSNEQFF.

This clone occurred a few times. The rearrangement uses TRBV30 and TRBJ1-2; 7 nucleotides agree with TRBD1. This CDR3 contains 16 residues. The V and J ends lost 3 bases and 3 bases, in that order; junction bases with no gene match: 13. The germline gives CDR1 GTSNPN, CDR2 SVGIG (reference sequence). CDR3 loop: CAWSEKGQRGDYGYTF. The DNA of the CDR3 is TGTGCCTGGAGCGAAAAGGGACAGCGCGGGGACTATGGCTACACCTTC.

In this sample, this clone is large. The chain combines TRBV14 with TRBJ2-3, with D perhaps given as TRBD1 or TRBD2 (5 bases each). Germline values: CDR1 SGHDN, CDR2 FVKESK. V lost 3 bases to trimming and J lost 11 bases, with 15 bases between them. CDR3 length: 13 amino acids. The CDR3 bases are TGTGCCAGCAGCCAGGGGGACCCAAAGATGCAGTATTTT. It encodes CASSQGDPKMQYF.